This T cell receptor (beta chain) originates from a study of cytomegalovirus exposure and HLA in healthy donors. The germline CDR1 and CDR2 sequences are SGHRS and YFSETQ. The CDR3 is 14 amino acids. The germline V and J ends were trimmed by 4 bases and 4 bases, with 14 bases remaining between them. The PCR ran on 60 Vbeta and 13 Jbeta primers. Libraries were prepared by immunoSEQ multiplex PCR; TCRdb keeps only in-frame clonotypes and omits some of them. Here the sample spans about 120,000 clones, over 80% being singletons. This clonotype was obtained from a man aged 30-40 years in good health and CMV-seronegative. Sequenced material: PBMCs. The chain links TRBV5-1 to TRBJ1-1, with D perhaps matching TRBD1 (5 bases). For the CDR3, the DNA is TGCGCCAGCAGCACCCGGACCGGGGGCACTGAAGCTTTCTTT. It codes for CASSTRTGGTEAFF.